This T cell receptor beta chain emerged from a study of Ad26.COV2.S vaccination and SARS-CoV-2 variants. Across the whole study: Donor participated within the Ad26.COV2.S arm of the COV1001 trial.

Findings of the study overall: Vaccine and placebo groups showed comparable non-spike TCR breadth.

CDR1 is SGHRS, CDR2 YFSETQ, per germline. The V and J ends lost 4 bases and 4 bases, in that order; junction bases with no gene match: 7. The CDR3 consists of 15 residues. The treatment was: around 19 received Ad26.COV2.S at low or high dose, single or two shots; about 5 received placebo; per-sample allocation not given. Specimen acquisition occurred on day 63 following the initial vaccine or placebo injection. Notes on this clone: Its antigen is not identified. At the DNA level, this CDR3 is encoded by other sequences in the same sample as well.

This table comes from immunoSEQ multiplex PCR, and its TCRdb copy is limited to in-frame clones, with some not included. This sample yields some 340,000 clones, of which approximately 86% are seen a single time; roughly 1.9% belongs to the top ten. The rearrangement joins TRBV5-1 to TRBJ1-3, with 8 bases aligning to TRBD1. The sequencing here drew on peripheral blood, taken in a trial of Ad26.COV2.S vaccine versus placebo. This TCR was recovered from a person between 18 and 65 years old who received the Ad26.COV2.S COVID-19 vaccine or a placebo. The CDR3 spells CASSLGQGGGNTIYF. The DNA of the CDR3 is TGCGCCAGCAGCCTTGGACAGGGAGGCGGAAACACCATATATTTT.